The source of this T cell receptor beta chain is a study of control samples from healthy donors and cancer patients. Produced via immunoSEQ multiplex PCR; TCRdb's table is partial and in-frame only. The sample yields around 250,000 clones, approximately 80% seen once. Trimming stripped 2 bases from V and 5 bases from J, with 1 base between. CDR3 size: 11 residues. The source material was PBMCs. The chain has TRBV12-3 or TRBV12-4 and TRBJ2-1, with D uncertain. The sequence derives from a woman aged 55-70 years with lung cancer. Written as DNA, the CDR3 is TGTGCCAGCAGTTTACACAATGAGCAGTTCTTC. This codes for CASSLHNEQFF.